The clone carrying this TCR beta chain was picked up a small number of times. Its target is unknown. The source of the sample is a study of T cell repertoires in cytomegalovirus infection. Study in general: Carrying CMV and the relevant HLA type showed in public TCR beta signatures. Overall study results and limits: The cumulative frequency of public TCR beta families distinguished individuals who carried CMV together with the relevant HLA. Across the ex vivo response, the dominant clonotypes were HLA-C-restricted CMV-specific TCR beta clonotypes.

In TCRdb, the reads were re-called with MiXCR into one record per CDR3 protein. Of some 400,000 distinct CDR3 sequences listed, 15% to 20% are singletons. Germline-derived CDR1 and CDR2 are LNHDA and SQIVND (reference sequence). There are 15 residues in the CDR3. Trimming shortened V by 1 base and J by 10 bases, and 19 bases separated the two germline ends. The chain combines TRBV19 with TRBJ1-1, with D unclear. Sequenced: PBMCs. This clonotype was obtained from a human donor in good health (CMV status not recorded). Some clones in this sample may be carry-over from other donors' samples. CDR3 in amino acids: CASSIVPAGYQAAFF. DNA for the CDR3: TGTGCCAGTAGTATAGTCCCTGCGGGCTATCAGGCAGCTTTCTTT.